This entry describes one T cell receptor (beta chain). This specimen belongs to a study of blood T cell repertoires in COVID-19. Whole-study context: COVID-19 samples collected from the United States, Italy and Spain covered acute and convalescent phases.

Looked up from germline, CDR1 is SGHDT and CDR2 is YYEEEE. V shed 4 bases and J shed 10 bases, with 25 bases lying between them. The CDR3 length is 16 residues. Original analysis: Reference gene primer amplification in the assay estimated nucleated cell counts. Here immunoSEQ multiplex PCR was the method, and the copy in TCRdb shows in-frame clones only, minus some. V, J and clone size are taken as reported in that table, and D and trimming were inferred from the DNA itself. The table records 30,000 to 40,000 clones, about 87% of them present only once. The rearrangement uses TRBV5-6 and TRBJ2-3; D perhaps matches TRBD1 (5 bases). What was sequenced was peripheral blood. This TCR was sampled from a man between 70 and 80 years old with acute or convalescent COVID-19. DNA for the CDR3: TGTGCCAGCAGCCTGGGGCGCCAGGTAGGTAAGGTGGCGCAGTATTTT. Protein product: CASSLGRQVGKVAQYF.